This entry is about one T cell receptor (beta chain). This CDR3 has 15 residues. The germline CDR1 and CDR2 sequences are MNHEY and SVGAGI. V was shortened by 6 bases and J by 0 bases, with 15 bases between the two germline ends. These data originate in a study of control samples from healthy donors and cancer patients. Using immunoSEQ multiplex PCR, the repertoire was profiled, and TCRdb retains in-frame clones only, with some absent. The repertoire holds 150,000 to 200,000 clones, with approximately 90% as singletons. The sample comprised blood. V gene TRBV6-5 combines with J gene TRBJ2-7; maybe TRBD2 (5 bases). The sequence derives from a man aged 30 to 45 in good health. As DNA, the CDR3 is TGTGCCAGCAGCCGGGAACTCAGAGGCTCCTACGAGCAGTACTTC. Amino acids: CASSRELRGSYEQYF.